Sequencing of this T cell receptor (beta chain) was carried out in a study of technical replicates of blood from several donors. Germline V gives CDR1 ENHRY, CDR2 SYGVKD. J gave up 4 bases and V 6 bases, and 26 bases lay outside the gene matches. CDR3 length: 22 residues. Generated by immunoSEQ multiplex PCR, the TCRdb table keeps only in-frame clones and is missing some. The table has roughly 90,000 clones, about 94% seen once. This receptor was taken from a human donor in good health. The V gene is TRBV10-3, the J gene TRBJ2-3, with 12 bases that match TRBD2. Sequenced material: T cells isolated from PBMCs. The CDR3 DNA sequence: TGTGCCATCAGCATCATTTCCCTCTCTGGAACTAGCGGGGGGAGGTATTCAGATACGCAGTATTTT. Amino acids: CAISIISLSGTSGGRYSDTQYF.